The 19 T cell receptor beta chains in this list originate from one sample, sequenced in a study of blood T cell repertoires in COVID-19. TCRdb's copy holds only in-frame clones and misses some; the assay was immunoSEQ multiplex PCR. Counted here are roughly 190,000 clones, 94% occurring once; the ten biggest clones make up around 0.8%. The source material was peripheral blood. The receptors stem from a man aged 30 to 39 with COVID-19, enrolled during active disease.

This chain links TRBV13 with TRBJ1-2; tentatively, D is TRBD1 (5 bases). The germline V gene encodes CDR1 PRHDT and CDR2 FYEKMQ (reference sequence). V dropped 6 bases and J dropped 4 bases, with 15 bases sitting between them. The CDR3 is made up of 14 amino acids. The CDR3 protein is CASSSIRGFYGYTF. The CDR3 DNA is TGTGCCAGCAGTTCGATTAGGGGTTTCTATGGCTACACCTTC.

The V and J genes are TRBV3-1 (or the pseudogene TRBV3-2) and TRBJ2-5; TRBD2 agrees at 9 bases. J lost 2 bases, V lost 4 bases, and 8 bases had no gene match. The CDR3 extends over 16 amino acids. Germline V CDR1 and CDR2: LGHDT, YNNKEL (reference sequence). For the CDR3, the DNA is TGTGCCAGCAGCCCATCTCTGGCGGGGGGGCAAGAGACCCAGTACTTC. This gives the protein CASSPSLAGGQETQYF.

The CDR3 sequence is CASTAARGRNEKLFF. CDR3 coding DNA: TGCGCCAGCACCGCCGCCCGGGGGAGAAATGAAAAACTGTTTTTT. The chain joins TRBV5-1 to TRBJ1-4; the D gene is possibly TRBD1 (5 bases). This CDR3 spans 15 amino acids. In germline, CDR1 is SGHRS, CDR2 YFSETQ. Trimming left V 6 bases short and J 5 bases short, with 17 bases between.

CDR3 region: CSASAPQGPHGYGYTF. The CDR3 DNA reads as TGCAGTGCTAGTGCCCCCCAGGGCCCCCACGGGTATGGCTACACCTTC. The J gene is TRBJ1-2, the V gene TRBV20-1, with D possibly being TRBD1 (5 bases). Trimming cost V 3 bases and J 5 bases, with 22 bases left between them. This CDR3 has 16 residues. Germline V gene data show CDR1 as DFQATT and CDR2 as SNEGSKA (reference sequence).

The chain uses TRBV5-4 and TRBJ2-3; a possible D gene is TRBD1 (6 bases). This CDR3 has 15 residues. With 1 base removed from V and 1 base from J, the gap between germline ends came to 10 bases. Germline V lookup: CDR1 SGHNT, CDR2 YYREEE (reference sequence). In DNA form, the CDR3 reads TGTGCCAGCAGCTTGAGTCCAGGGGGCACAGATACGCAGTATTTT. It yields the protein CASSLSPGGTDTQYF.

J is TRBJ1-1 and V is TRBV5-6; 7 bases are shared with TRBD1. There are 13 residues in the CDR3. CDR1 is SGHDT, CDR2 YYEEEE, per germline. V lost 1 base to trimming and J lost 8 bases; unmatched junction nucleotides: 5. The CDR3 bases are TGTGCCAGCAGCTTGCCAAGACAGGGAGAAGCTTTCTTT. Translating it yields CASSLPRQGEAFF.

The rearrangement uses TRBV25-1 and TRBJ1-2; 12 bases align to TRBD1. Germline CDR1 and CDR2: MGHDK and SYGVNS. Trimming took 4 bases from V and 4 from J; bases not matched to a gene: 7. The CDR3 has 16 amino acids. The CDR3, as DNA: TGTGCCAGCAGTGGGGCCCGGGACAGGGGGCTCTATGGCTACACCTTC. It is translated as CASSGARDRGLYGYTF.

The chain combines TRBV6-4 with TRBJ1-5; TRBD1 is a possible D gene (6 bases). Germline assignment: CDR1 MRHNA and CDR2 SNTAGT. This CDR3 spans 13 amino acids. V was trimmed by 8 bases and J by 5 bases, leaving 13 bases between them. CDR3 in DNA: TGTGCCAGCGCCGGACAGCTCTATCAGCCCCAGCATTTT. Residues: CASAGQLYQPQHF.

CDR3 loop: CASSSGQYNEQFF. CDR3 DNA: TGTGCCAGCAGCTCGGGACAGTACAATGAGCAGTTCTTC. The chain links TRBV5-6 to TRBJ2-1, with 7 bases that match TRBD1. Trimming cost V 3 bases and J 4 bases; bases outside gene matches: 1. The length of the CDR3 is 13 residues. Germline-derived CDR1 and CDR2 are SGHDT and YYEEEE.

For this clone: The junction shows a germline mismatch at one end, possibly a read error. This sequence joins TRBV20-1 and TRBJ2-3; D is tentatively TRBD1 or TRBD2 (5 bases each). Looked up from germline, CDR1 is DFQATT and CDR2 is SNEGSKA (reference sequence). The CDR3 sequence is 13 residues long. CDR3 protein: CSTSRQRTDTQYF. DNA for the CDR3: TGCAGTACTAGTCGACAGCGCACAGATACGCAGTATTTT.

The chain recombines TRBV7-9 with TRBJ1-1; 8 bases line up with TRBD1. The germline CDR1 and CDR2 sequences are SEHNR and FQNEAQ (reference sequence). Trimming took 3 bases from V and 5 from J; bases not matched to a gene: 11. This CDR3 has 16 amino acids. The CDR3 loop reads CASSLDGRGRRTEAFF. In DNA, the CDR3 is TGTGCCAGCAGCTTGGACGGCAGGGGGCGTCGGACTGAAGCTTTCTTT.

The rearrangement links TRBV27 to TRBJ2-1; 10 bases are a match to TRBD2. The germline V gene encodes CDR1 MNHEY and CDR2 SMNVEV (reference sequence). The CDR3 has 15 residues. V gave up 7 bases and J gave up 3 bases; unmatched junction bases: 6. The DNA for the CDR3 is TGTGCCAGCACCATCCTAGCGGGGGACTACAATGAGCAGTTCTTC. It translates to CASTILAGDYNEQFF.

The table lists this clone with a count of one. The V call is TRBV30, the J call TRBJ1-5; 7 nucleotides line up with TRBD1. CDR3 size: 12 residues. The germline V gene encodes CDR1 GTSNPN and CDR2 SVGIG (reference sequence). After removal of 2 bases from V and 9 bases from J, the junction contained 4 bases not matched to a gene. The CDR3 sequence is CAWSRDSGPQHF. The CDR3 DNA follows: TGTGCCTGGAGTCGGGACAGCGGGCCCCAGCATTTT.

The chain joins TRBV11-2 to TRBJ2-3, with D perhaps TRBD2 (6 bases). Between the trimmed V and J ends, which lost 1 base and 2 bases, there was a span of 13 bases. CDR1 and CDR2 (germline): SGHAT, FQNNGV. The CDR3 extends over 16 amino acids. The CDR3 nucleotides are TGTGCCAGCAGCTTAGGCGGGGCCTCCTACACAGATACGCAGTATTTT. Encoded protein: CASSLGGASYTDTQYF.

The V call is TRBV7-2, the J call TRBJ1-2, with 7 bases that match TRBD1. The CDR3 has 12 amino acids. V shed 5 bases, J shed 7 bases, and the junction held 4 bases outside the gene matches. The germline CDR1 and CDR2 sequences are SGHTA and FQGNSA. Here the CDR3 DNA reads TGTGCCAGCAGCGCCGACAGGGCTGGCTACACCTTC. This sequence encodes CASSADRAGYTF.

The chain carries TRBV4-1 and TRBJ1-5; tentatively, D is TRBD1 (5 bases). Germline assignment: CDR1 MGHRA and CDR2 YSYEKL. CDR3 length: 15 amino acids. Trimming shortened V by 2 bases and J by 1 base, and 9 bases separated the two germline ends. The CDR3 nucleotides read TGCGCCAGCAGCCAATTCTCAGGGAGCAATCAGCCCCAGCATTTT. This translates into CASSQFSGSNQPQHF.

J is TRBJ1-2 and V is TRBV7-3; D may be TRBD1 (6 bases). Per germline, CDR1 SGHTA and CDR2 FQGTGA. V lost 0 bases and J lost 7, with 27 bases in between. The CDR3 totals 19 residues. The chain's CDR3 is CASSLTSPRWTASLSGYTF. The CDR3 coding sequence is TGTGCCAGCAGCTTAACGTCCCCCCGCTGGACAGCGTCCCTTAGTGGCTACACCTTC. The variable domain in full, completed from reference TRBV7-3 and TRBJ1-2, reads GAGVSQTPSNKVTEKGKYVELRCDPISGHTALYWYRQSLGQGPEFLIYFQGTGAADDSGLPNDRFFAVRPEGSVSTLKIQRTERGDSAVYLCASSLTSPRWTASLSGYTFGSGTRLTVV.

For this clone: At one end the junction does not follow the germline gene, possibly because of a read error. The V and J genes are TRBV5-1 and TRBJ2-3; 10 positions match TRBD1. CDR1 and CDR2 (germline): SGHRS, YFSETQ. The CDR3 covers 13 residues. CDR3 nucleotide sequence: TGCGCCAGCAGCTTGGCGGTTGCTGACAGGGGGCATTTT. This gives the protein CASSLAVADRGHF.

CDR3 DNA sequence: TGTGCCATCAGTGAGGCCGGGGCTGGGGCCAACGTCCTGACTTTC. Its translation: CAISEAGAGANVLTF. The V and J genes are TRBV10-3 and TRBJ2-6; a possible D gene is TRBD2 (5 bases). V dropped 2 bases and J dropped 2 bases, with 7 bases sitting between them. CDR1 is ENHRY, CDR2 SYGVKD, per germline. The CDR3 has 15 amino acids.